This is a list of T cell receptor beta chains from one sample in a study of T cells in narcolepsy. Generated by immunoSEQ multiplex PCR, the TCRdb table keeps only in-frame clones and is missing some. The data hold around 31,000 clones, with about three quarters observed a single time. Sequencing was carried out using CD45RA- memory CD4+ T cells from PBMCs. The receptor set was obtained from a human donor with narcolepsy. Each CDR3 is given with its conserved first and last residue. D genes are given only for firm matches. Clone size is stated in some rows and not others, as once, few, many or a class when expanded.

clone_size,cdr3_length,d_call,v_call,j_call,cdr3_nt,cdr3_aa
.,16,.,TRBV6-5,TRBJ1-2,TGTGCCAGCAGTTACTCGGGGGGGCGCAAGTCCTATGGCTACACCTTC,CASSYSGGRKSYGYTF
.,15,TRBD1,TRBV7-8,TRBJ1-5,TGTGCCAGCAGCTTAAGGGGACAGGGTAATCAGCCCCAGCATTTT,CASSLRGQGNQPQHF
.,14,TRBD2,TRBV10-3,TRBJ2-3,TGTGCCATCAGTGTACTAGCGGTCACAGATACGCAGTATTTT,CAISVLAVTDTQYF
.,17,.,TRBV6-1,TRBJ2-3,TGTGCCAGCAGTGAAGGTGGTGGGGGCCTACGCACAGATACGCAGTATTTT,CASSEGGGGLRTDTQYF
once,14,TRBD1,TRBV9,TRBJ1-2,TGTGCCAGCAGCGCCGACACAGGGGGGTATGGCTACACCTTC,CASSADTGGYGYTF
.,14,.,TRBV18,TRBJ1-3,TGTGCCAGCTCACCACCCGGACATCGAAACACCATATATTTT,CASSPPGHRNTIYF
.,13,.,TRBV6-5,TRBJ2-1,TGTGCCAGCAGTCATCCTACAGGGAATGAGCAGTTCTTC,CASSHPTGNEQFF
.,15,.,TRBV19,TRBJ2-5,TGTGCCAGTAGTATAGTGGAGGGCGCCGGAGAGACCCAGTACTTC,CASSIVEGAGETQYF
.,11,.,TRBV6-5,TRBJ1-1,TGTGCCAGCAGTTACTTCGCTGAAGCTTTCTTT,CASSYFAEAFF
.,13,.,TRBV2,TRBJ2-5,TGTGCCAGCAGTACCGTAATCCAAGAGACCCAGTACTTC,CASSTVIQETQYF
once,14,TRBD1,TRBV2,TRBJ1-1,TGTGCCAGCGGGGAGACAGGGGGCTACACTGAAGCTTTCTTT,CASGETGGYTEAFF
.,16,.,TRBV2,TRBJ2-7,TGTGCCAGCAACCTACAGGGAGGAACCAGAAATTCCGAGCAGTACTTC,CASNLQGGTRNSEQYF
.,15,.,TRBV9,TRBJ2-7,TGTGCCAGCAGCCCGGGGGCGTTGGGACGGAACGAGCAGTACTTC,CASSPGALGRNEQYF
.,15,.,TRBV5-1,TRBJ1-3,TGCGCCAGCAGCTTGGATGGGGCTTTCGGAAACACCATATATTTT,CASSLDGAFGNTIYF
.,16,TRBD2,TRBV11-3,TRBJ2-1,TGTGCCAGCAGCTTAAATGCGGGGGGGTGGAACAATGAGCAGTTCTTC,CASSLNAGGWNNEQFF
.,17,.,TRBV5-6,TRBJ1-2,TGTGCCAGCATCCGTTACGCCCCGGGATTGAGTAACTATGGCTACACCTTC,CASIRYAPGLSNYGYTF
few,12,.,TRBV2,TRBJ2-7,TGTGCCAGCCAGGGGCAGGGCTACGAGCAGTACTTC,CASQGQGYEQYF
few,15,.,TRBV2,TRBJ1-1,TGTGCCAGCAGTTCCGTGACGGGGTATAACACTGAAGCTTTCTTT,CASSSVTGYNTEAFF
.,17,.,TRBV13,TRBJ2-6,TGTGCCAGCAGCTTATCCCCGGGGGCGCGAGGAGCCAACGTCCTGACTTTC,CASSLSPGARGANVLTF
.,16,.,TRBV5-1,TRBJ2-3,TGCGCCAGCAGCGAACGACCGGGGGGCGTATCAGATACGCAGTATTTT,CASSERPGGVSDTQYF
.,18,.,TRBV14,TRBJ2-5,TGTGCCAGCAGCCACCTCCTCCTCGTTGGGGGATTCGGAGAGACCCAGTACTTC,CASSHLLLVGGFGETQYF
.,14,.,TRBV6-1,TRBJ2-3,TGTGCCAGCAGCGGCAGGGTGGTGGCAGATACGCAGTATTTT,CASSGRVVADTQYF
.,18,TRBD2,TRBV9,TRBJ2-5,TGTGCCAGCAGCGTAGGTGGGACTAGCGGGGGGAACCAAGAGACCCAGTACTTC,CASSVGGTSGGNQETQYF
.,16,TRBD2,TRBV2,TRBJ2-5,TGTGCCAGCAGTGAATTGGGACTAGCGGGGGAGGAGACCCAGTACTTC,CASSELGLAGEETQYF
.,14,.,TRBV19,TRBJ1-5,TGTGCCAGTAATACAGGGATAAGCAATCAGCCCCAGCATTTT,CASNTGISNQPQHF